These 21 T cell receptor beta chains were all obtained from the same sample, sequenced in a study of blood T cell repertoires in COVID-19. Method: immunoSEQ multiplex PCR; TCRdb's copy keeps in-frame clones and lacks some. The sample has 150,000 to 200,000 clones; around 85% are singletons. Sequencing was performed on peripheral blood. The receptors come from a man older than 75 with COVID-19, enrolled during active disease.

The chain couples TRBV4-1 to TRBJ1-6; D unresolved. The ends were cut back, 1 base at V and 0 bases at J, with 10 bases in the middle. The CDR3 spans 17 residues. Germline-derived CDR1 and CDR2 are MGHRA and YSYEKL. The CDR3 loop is CASSQGSQTSYNSPLHF. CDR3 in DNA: TGCGCCAGCAGCCAAGGGAGTCAGACCTCCTATAATTCACCCCTCCACTTT.

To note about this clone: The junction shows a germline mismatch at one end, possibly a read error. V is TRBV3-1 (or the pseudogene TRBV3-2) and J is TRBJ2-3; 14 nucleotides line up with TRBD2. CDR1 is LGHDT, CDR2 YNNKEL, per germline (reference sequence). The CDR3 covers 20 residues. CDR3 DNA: TGTGCCAGCAGCCAAGCCTCCGGGACTAGCGGGGGCCAGAGCACAGATATGCAGTATTTT. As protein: CASSQASGTSGGQSTDMQYF.

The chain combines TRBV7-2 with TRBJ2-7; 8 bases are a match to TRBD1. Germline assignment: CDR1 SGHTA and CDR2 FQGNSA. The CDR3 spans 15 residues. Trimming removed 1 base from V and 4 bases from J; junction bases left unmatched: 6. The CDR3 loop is CASSLGVGQVYEQYF. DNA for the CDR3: TGTGCCAGCAGCTTAGGGGTGGGACAGGTATACGAGCAGTACTTC.

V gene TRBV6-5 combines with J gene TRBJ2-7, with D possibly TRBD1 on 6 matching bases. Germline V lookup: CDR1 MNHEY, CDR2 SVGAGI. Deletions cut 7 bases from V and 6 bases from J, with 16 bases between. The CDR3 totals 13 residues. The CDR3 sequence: CASKGSRGSEQYF. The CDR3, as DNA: TGTGCCAGCAAAGGCTCCAGGGGATCCGAGCAGTACTTC.

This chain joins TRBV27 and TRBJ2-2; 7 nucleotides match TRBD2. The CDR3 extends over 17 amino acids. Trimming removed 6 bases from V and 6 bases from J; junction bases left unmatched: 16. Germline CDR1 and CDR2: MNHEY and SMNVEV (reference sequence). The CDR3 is CASSWSFGGGRAGELFF. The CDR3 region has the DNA TGTGCCAGCAGCTGGAGCTTTGGGGGGGGGAGAGCCGGGGAGCTGTTTTTT.

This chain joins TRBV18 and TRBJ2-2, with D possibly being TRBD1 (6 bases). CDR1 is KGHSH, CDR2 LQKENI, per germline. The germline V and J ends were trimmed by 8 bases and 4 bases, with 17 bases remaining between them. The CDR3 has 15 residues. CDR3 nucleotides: TGTGCCAGCCTCGGACCAGGGGAGCGCACCGGGGAGCTGTTTTTT. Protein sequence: CASLGPGERTGELFF.

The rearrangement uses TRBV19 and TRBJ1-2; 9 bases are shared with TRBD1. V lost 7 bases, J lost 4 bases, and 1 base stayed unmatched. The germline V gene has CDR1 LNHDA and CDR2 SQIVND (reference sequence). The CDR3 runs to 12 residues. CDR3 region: CASMDRGYGYTF. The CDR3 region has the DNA TGTGCCAGTATGGACAGGGGCTATGGCTACACCTTC.

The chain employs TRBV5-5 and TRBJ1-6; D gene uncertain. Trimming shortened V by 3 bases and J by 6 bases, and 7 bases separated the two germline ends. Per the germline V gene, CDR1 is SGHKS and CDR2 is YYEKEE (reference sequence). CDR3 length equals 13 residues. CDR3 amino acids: CASSSISNSPLHF. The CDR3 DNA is TGTGCCAGCAGCTCCATCAGTAATTCACCCCTCCACTTT.

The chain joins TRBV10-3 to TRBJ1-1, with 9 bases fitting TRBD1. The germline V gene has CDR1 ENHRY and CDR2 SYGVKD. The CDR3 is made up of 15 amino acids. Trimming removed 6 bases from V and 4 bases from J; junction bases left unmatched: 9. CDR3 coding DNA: TGTGCCATCAGCCCCAACCGACAGGGGGGCACTGAAGCTTTCTTT. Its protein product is CAISPNRQGGTEAFF.

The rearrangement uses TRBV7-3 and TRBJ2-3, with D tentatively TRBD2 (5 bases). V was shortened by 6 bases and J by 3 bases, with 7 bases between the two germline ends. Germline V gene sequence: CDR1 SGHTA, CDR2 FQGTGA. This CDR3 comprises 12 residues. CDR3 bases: TGTGCCAGCAGTCTAGCTACAGATACGCAGTATTTT. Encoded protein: CASSLATDTQYF.

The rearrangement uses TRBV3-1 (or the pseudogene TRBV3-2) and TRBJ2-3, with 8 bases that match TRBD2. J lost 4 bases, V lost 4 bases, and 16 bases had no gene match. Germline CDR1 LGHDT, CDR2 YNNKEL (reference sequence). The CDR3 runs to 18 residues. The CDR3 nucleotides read TGTGCCAGCAGCCCTGGGGGTCTAGGAGCGGGGGTAGCAGATACGCAGTATTTT. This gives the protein CASSPGGLGAGVADTQYF.

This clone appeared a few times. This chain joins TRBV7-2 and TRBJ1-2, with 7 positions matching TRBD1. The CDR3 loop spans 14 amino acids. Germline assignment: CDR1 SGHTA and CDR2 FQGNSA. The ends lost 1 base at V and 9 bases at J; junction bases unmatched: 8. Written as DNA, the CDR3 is TGTGCCAGCAGCTTAGTCTGGGACAGTGAGCGCTACACCTTC. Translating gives CASSLVWDSERYTF.

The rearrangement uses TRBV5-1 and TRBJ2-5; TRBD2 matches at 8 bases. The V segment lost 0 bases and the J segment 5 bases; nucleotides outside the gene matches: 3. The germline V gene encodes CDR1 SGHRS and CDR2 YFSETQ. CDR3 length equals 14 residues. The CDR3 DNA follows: TGCGCCAGCAGCTTGGAGCCTAGCGGGGAGACCCAGTACTTC. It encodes CASSLEPSGETQYF.

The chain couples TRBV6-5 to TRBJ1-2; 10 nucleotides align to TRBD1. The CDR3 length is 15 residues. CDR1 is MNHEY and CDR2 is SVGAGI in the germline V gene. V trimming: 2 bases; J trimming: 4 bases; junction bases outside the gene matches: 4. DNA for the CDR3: TGTGCCAGCAGTTACGCGGGACAGGGGACCTATGGCTACACCTTC. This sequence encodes CASSYAGQGTYGYTF.

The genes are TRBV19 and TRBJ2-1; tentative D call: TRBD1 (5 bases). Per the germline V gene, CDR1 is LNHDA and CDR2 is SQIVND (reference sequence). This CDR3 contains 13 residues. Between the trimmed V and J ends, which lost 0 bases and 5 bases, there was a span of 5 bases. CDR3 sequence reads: CASSIDRDNEQFF. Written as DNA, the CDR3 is TGTGCCAGTAGTATAGACAGGGACAATGAGCAGTTCTTC.

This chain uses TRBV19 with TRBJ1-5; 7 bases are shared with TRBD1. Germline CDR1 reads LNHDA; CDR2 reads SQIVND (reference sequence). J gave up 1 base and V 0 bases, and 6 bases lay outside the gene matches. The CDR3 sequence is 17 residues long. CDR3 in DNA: TGTGCCAGTAGTATAGATGGAGCACAGGGGAGCAATCAGCCCCAGCATTTT. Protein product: CASSIDGAQGSNQPQHF.

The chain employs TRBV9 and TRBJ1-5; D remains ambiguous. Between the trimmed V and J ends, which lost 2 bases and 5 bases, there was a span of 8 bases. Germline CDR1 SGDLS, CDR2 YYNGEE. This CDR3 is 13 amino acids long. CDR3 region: CASSVAQDQPQHF. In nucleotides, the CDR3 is TGTGCCAGCAGCGTGGCACAAGATCAGCCCCAGCATTTT.

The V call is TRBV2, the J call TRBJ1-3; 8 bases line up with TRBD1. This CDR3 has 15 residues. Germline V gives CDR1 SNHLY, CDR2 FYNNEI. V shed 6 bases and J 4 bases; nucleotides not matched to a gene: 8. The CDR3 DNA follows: TGTGCCAGCAGCCGGACAGGGACAGCCGGAAACACCATATATTTT. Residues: CASSRTGTAGNTIYF.

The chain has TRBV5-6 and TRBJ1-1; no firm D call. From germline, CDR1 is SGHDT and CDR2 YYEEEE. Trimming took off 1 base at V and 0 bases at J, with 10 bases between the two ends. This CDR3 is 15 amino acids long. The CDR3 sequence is CASSLSPGLNTEAFF. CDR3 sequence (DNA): TGTGCCAGCAGCTTGTCGCCAGGATTGAACACTGAAGCTTTCTTT. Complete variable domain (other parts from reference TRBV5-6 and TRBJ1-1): DAGVTQSPTHLIKTRGQQVTLRCSPKSGHDTVSWYQQALGQGPQFIFQYYEEEERQRGNFPDRFSGHQFPNYSSELNVNALLLGDSALYLCASSLSPGLNTEAFFGQGTRLTVV.

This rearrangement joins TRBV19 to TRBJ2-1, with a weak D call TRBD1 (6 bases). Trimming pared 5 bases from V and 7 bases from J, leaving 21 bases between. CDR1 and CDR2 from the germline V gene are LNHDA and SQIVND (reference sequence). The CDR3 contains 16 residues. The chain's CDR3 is CASSSHGTSLGNEQFF. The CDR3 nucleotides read TGTGCCAGTAGTTCACACGGGACATCCCTCGGGAATGAGCAGTTCTTC.

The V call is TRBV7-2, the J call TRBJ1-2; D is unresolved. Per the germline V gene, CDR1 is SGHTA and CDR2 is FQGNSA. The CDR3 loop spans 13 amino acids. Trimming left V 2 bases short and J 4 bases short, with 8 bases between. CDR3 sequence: CASSLPGGYGYTF. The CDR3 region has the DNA TGTGCCAGCAGCTTACCGGGAGGCTATGGCTACACCTTC. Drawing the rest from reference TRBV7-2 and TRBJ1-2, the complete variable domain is GAGVSQSPSNKVTEKGKDVELRCDPISGHTALYWYRQSLGQGLEFLIYFQGNSAPDKSGLPSDRFSAERTGGSVSTLTIQRTQQEDSAVYLCASSLPGGYGYTFGSGTRLTVV.